These 16 T cell receptor beta chains came from one sample sequenced in a study of response to subunit inactivated influenza vaccine. TCRdb redid the calling of the RT-PCR reads with MiXCR, one entry per CDR3 protein. The data contain 500,000 to 700,000 distinct CDR3 sequences, 20% to 25% of them singletons. This sample also belongs to another study, concerning T cells expressing NK-cell markers. From that paper: Beta-chain TCR cDNA was generated via 5'RACE template switching with UMIs.

The sample was CD4+ T cells sorted from PBMCs, taken roughly 13 days after vaccination. These receptor sequences come from a man in his fifties or sixties who received an inactivated influenza vaccine.

This chain joins TRBV7-9 and TRBJ2-2; D unclear. Germline V gene sequence: CDR1 SEHNR, CDR2 FQNEAQ (reference sequence). This CDR3 spans 12 amino acids. V lost 6 bases to trimming and J lost 7 bases, with 9 bases between them. The CDR3: CASRRRSGELFF. Here the CDR3 DNA reads TGTGCCAGCAGAAGACGGAGCGGGGAGCTGTTTTTT.

The V and J genes are TRBV27 and TRBJ2-7; D not certain. V was shortened by 6 bases and J by 3 bases, with 15 bases between the two germline ends. From germline, CDR1 is MNHEY and CDR2 SMNVEV (reference sequence). The CDR3 covers 14 residues. CDR3: CASSRGSDGYEQYF. CDR3 sequence (DNA): TGTGCCAGCAGCCGCGGTTCCGACGGCTACGAGCAGTACTTC.

The chain carries TRBV5-5 and TRBJ2-3, with 10 bases lining up with TRBD2. The CDR3 runs 16 residues. J lost 5 bases, V lost 4 bases, and 10 bases had no gene match. Germline V lookup: CDR1 SGHKS, CDR2 YYEKEE (reference sequence). CDR3 in amino acids: CASSTRPSGGLDTQYF. In nucleotides, the CDR3 is TGTGCCAGCAGCACCCGCCCTAGCGGGGGATTAGATACGCAGTATTTT.

V usage is TRBV27 and J usage is TRBJ2-7, with unresolved D. V lost 3 bases and J lost 1, with 10 bases in between. This CDR3 has 14 amino acids. CDR1 and CDR2 from the germline V gene are MNHEY and SMNVEV (reference sequence). The chain's CDR3 is CASSFAVPSYEQYF. The DNA for the CDR3 is TGTGCCAGCAGTTTTGCAGTCCCTTCCTACGAGCAGTACTTC.

This clonotype has a handful of counts. The chain joins TRBV5-1 to TRBJ1-5; TRBD1 is a possible D gene (5 bases). Deletions cut 0 bases from V and 6 bases from J, with 10 bases between. CDR1 and CDR2 (germline): SGHRS, YFSETQ. The CDR3 extends over 14 amino acids. CDR3 nucleotide sequence: TGCGCCAGCAGCTTGGTTGGTGGGGGTCAGCCCCAGCATTTT. Translation gives CASSLVGGGQPQHF.

There are many counts of this clonotype. The genes are TRBV6-1 and TRBJ2-1; D may match TRBD1 or TRBD2 (6 bases each). The length of the CDR3 is 14 residues. The germline V gene encodes CDR1 MNHNS and CDR2 SASEGT. V was shortened by 4 bases and J by 1 base, with 8 bases between the two germline ends. CDR3 sequence (DNA): TGTGCCAGCAGTGGGGGGGCTTCCTACAATGAGCAGTTCTTC. Translated: CASSGGASYNEQFF.

This clonotype was observed a few times. The V and J genes are TRBV12-3 or TRBV12-4 and TRBJ2-7; D unclear. V lost 1 base and J lost 5, with 12 bases in between. The CDR3 has 14 amino acids. The CDR3 nucleotides read TGTGCCAGCAGTTTAGTGGGCCCGGTGGACGAGCAGTACTTC. Its protein is CASSLVGPVDEQYF.

This clonotype showed up just a few times. The chain uses TRBV6-2 or TRBV6-3 and TRBJ2-3, with 13 positions matching TRBD2. J lost 7 bases, V lost 0 bases, and 1 base had no gene match. The CDR3 runs to 15 residues. From germline, CDR1 is MNHEY and CDR2 SVGEGT. CDR3 nucleotide sequence: TGTGCCAGCAGTTACTCGACTAGCGGGGGGAATACGCAGTATTTT. This translates into CASSYSTSGGNTQYF.

The V and J genes are TRBV28 and TRBJ1-6, with 8 bases that match TRBD1. V was pared by 7 bases and J by 7 bases, with 12 bases of the junction left unmatched. Germline-derived CDR1 and CDR2 are MDHEN and SYDVKM. The CDR3 loop spans 16 amino acids. The CDR3 DNA follows: TGTGCCAGCAAGGGCCACGGACAGGGAGGGAATTCACCCCTCCACTTT. Its protein is CASKGHGQGGNSPLHF.

This clonotype turned up a few times. The chain employs TRBV24-1 and TRBJ2-1; 7 positions match TRBD2. V shed 4 bases, J shed 0 bases, and the junction held 11 bases outside the gene matches. CDR1 KGHDR and CDR2 SFDVKD come from the germline V gene. The CDR3 totals 18 residues. CDR3 DNA sequence: TGTGCCACCAGTGACACTGGGGGGGTACCCTTCTCCTACAATGAGCAGTTCTTC. Translating it yields CATSDTGGVPFSYNEQFF.

The J gene is TRBJ2-2, the V gene TRBV9; D not resolved. Germline loops: CDR1 SGDLS, CDR2 YYNGEE. This CDR3 is 14 amino acids long. V was pared by 4 bases and J by 1 base, with 8 bases between. This chain's CDR3 is CASSWGENTGELFF. CDR3 bases: TGTGCCAGCAGCTGGGGTGAGAACACCGGGGAGCTGTTTTTT.

V is TRBV28 and J is TRBJ2-1, with D possibly TRBD2 on 6 matching bases. V lost 5 bases, J lost 5 bases, and 10 bases lay in between. This CDR3 has 13 residues. Germline loops: CDR1 MDHEN, CDR2 SYDVKM. For the CDR3, the DNA is TGTGCCAGCAGTAGGGACTCGAACAATGAGCAGTTCTTC. This encodes CASSRDSNNEQFF.

The chain combines TRBV5-1 with TRBJ2-6; 7 nucleotides match TRBD1. Losses at the gene ends were 4 bases for V and 4 bases for J; bases not matched to a gene: 5. This CDR3 spans 15 amino acids. The germline gives CDR1 SGHRS, CDR2 YFSETQ. The DNA for the CDR3 is TGCGCCAGCAGCGTTACAGGGGCCGGGGCCAACGTCCTGACTTTC. Residues: CASSVTGAGANVLTF.

J is TRBJ1-1 and V is TRBV12-3 or TRBV12-4; the D is unclear. V gave up 4 bases and J gave up 11 bases, with 11 bases separating them. This CDR3 comprises 11 residues. The CDR3 DNA reads TGTGCCAGCAGTTCTTTGCTACCCGCTTTCTTT. The encoded protein is CASSSLLPAFF.

The chain recombines TRBV4-1 with TRBJ1-5; D is ambiguous. The length of the CDR3 is 15 residues. The V gene's germline CDR1 is MGHRA and CDR2 YSYEKL. V was trimmed by 0 bases and J by 6 bases, leaving 12 bases between them. The CDR3 spells CASSQEGQGRQPQHF. For the CDR3, the DNA is TGCGCCAGCAGCCAAGAAGGTCAAGGGCGTCAGCCCCAGCATTTT.

This chain connects TRBV28 to TRBJ2-1, with TRBD2 identical over 11 bases. Looked up from germline, CDR1 is MDHEN and CDR2 is SYDVKM. V lost 5 bases, J lost 3 bases, and 9 bases stayed unmatched. The CDR3 has 17 residues. Here the CDR3 reads CASSRTIAGGIYNEQFF. The CDR3 nucleotides read TGTGCCAGCAGTCGTACAATAGCGGGAGGGATCTACAATGAGCAGTTCTTC.